The present entry profiles one TCR beta chain with its context. The sample is drawn from a study of blood T cell repertoires in COVID-19. Study details: Material from acute and convalescent COVID-19 was sourced from the United States, Italy and Spain. The analysed material was cDNA or gDNA that came from T cells, B-cell-depleted T cells, or PBMCs.

V lost 6 bases, J lost 7 bases, and 9 bases lay in between. Per the germline V gene, CDR1 is SNHLY and CDR2 is FYNNEI. The length of the CDR3 is 12 residues. As originally analysed: How many nucleated cells were present was estimated from reference gene primer amplification. Libraries were prepared by immunoSEQ multiplex PCR; TCRdb keeps only in-frame clonotypes and omits some of them. V, J and clone size are taken as reported in that table, and D and trimming were inferred from the DNA itself. The table has about 140,000 clones, 80% to 85% seen once. The chain links TRBV2 to TRBJ2-2, with D perhaps matching TRBD1 (6 bases). The specimen sequenced was peripheral blood. The TCR was taken from a woman aged 55 to 70 with acute or convalescent COVID-19. The CDR3 DNA follows: TGTGCCAGCAGACGACAGGTCGGGGAGCTGTTTTTT. Protein sequence: CASRRQVGELFF.